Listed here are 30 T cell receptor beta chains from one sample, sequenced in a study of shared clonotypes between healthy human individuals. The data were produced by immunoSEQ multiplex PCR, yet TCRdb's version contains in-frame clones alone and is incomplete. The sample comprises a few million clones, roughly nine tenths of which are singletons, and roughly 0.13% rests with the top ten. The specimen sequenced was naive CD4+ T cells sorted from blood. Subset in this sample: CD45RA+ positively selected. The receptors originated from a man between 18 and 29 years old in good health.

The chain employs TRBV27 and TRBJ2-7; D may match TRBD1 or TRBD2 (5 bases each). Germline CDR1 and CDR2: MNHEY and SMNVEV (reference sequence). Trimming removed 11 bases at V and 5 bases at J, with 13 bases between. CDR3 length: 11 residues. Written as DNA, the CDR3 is TGTGCCCACCTAAGAGGGGACGAGCAGTACTTC. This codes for CAHLRGDEQYF.

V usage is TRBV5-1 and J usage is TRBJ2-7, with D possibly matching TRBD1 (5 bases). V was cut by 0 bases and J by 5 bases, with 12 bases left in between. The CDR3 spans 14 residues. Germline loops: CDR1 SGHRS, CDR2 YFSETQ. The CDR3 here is CASSLEGWGHEQYF. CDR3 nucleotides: TGCGCCAGCAGCTTGGAAGGGTGGGGCCACGAGCAGTACTTC.

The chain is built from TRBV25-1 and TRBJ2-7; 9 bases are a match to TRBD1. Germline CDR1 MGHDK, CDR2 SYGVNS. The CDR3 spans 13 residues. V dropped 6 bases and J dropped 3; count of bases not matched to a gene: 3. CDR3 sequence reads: CASRGQGFYEQYF. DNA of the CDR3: TGTGCCAGCAGAGGACAGGGGTTCTACGAGCAGTACTTC.

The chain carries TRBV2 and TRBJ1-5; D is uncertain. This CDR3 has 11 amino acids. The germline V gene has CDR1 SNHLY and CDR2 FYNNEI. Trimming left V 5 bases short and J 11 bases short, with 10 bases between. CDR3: CASSSVRSQHF. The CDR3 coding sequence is TGTGCCAGCAGTTCTGTCCGGTCCCAGCATTTT.

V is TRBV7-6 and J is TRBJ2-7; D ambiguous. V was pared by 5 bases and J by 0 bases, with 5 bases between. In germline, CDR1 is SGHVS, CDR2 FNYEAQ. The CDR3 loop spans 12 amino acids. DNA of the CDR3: TGTGCCAGCAGCCCCGGCTCCTACGAGCAGTACTTC. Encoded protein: CASSPGSYEQYF.

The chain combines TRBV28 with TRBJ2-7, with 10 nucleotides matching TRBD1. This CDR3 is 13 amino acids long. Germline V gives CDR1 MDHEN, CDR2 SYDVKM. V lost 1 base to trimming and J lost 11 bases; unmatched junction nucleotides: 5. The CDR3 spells CASSLSRQGAKYF. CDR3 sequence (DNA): TGTGCCAGCAGTTTATCTCGACAGGGGGCCAAGTACTTC.

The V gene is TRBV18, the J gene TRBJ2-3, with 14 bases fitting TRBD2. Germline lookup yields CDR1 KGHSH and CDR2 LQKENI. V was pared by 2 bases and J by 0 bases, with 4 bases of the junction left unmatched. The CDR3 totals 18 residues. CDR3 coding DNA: TGTGCCAGCTCACCAATGGGACTAGCGGGGGATAGCACAGATACGCAGTATTTT. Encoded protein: CASSPMGLAGDSTDTQYF.

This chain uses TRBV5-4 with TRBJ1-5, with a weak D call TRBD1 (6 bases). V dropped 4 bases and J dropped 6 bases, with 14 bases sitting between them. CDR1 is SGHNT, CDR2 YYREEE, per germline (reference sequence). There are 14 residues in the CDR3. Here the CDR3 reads CASSNGQQGQPQHF. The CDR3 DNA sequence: TGTGCCAGCAGCAATGGACAGCAAGGTCAGCCCCAGCATTTT.

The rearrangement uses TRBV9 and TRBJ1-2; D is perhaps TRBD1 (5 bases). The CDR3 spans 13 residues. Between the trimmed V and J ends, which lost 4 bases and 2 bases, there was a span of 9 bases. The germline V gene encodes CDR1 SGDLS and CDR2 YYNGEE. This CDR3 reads CASSRDGNYGYTF. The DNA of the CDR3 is TGTGCCAGCAGCCGGGACGGAAACTATGGCTACACCTTC.

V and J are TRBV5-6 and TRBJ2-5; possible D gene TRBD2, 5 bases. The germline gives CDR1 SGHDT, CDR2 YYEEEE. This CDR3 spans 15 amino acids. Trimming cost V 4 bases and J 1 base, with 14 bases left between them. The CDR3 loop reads CASSRDGLFQETQYF. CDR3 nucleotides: TGTGCCAGCAGCCGAGACGGACTCTTCCAAGAGACCCAGTACTTC.

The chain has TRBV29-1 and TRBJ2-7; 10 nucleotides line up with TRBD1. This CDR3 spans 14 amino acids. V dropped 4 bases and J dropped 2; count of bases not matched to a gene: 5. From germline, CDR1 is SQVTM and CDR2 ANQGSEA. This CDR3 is CSVAAGTGAYEQYF. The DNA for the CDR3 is TGCAGCGTTGCCGCCGGGACAGGGGCCTACGAGCAGTACTTC.

CDR3 sequence reads: CASSKDGGGGTYF. CDR3 nucleotides: TGTGCCAGCAGCAAAGATGGCGGAGGGGGGACATACTTC. The chain joins TRBV21-1 to TRBJ2-7. TRBV21-1 is labeled a pseudogene. The CDR3 totals 13 residues.

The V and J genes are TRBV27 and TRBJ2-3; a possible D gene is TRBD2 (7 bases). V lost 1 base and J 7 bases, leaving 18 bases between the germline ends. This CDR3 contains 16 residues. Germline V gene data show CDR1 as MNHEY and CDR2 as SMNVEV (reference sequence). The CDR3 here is CASSLWGRERSNTQYF. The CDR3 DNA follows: TGTGCCAGCAGTTTATGGGGGCGGGAGAGGTCAAATACGCAGTATTTT.

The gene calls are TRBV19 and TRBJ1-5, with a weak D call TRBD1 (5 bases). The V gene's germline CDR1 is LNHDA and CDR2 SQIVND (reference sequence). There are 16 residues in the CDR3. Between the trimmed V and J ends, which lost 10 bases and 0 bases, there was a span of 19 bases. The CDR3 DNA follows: TGTGCCACCCACAGGTCGGGCTTCGATAGCAATCAGCCCCAGCATTTT. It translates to CATHRSGFDSNQPQHF. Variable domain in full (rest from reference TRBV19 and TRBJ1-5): DGGITQSPKYLFRKEGQNVTLSCEQNLNHDAMYWYRQDPGQGLRLIYYSQIVNDFQKGDIAEGYSVSREKKESFPLTVTSAQKNPTAFYLCATHRSGFDSNQPQHFGDGTRLSIL.

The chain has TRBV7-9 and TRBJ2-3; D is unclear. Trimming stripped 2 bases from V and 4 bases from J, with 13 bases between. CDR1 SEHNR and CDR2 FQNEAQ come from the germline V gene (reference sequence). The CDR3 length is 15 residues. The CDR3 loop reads CASSLSRGWADTQYF. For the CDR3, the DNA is TGTGCCAGCAGCTTATCCCGCGGATGGGCAGATACGCAGTATTTT. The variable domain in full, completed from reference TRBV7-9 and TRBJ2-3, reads DTGVSQNPRHKITKRGQNVTFRCDPISEHNRLYWYRQTLGQGPEFLTYFQNEAQLEKSRLLSDRFSAERPKGSFSTLEIQRTEQGDSAMYLCASSLSRGWADTQYFGPGTRLTVL.

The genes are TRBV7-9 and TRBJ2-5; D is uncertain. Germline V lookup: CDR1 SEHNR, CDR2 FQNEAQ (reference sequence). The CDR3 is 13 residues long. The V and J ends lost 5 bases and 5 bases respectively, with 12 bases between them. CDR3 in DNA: TGTGCCAGCAGCCCCTCGGTGGGGGAGACCCAGTACTTC. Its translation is CASSPSVGETQYF.

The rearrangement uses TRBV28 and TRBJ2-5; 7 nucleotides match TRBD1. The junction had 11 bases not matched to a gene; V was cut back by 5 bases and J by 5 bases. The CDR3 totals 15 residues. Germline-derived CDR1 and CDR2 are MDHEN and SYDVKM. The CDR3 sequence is CASSAGDSRGETQYF. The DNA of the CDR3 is TGTGCCAGCAGTGCCGGGGACAGCCGAGGGGAGACCCAGTACTTC. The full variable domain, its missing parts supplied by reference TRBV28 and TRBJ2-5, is DVKVTQSSRYLVKRTGEKVFLECVQDMDHENMFWYRQDPGLGLRLIYFSYDVKMKEKGDIPEGYSVSREKKERFSLILESASTNQTSMYLCASSAGDSRGETQYFGPGTRLLVL.

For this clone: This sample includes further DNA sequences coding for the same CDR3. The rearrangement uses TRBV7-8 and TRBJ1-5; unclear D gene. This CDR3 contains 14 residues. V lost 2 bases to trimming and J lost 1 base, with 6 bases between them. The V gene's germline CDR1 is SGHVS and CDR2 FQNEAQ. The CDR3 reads CASSLLGSNQPQHF. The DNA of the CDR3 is TGTGCCAGCAGCTTATTAGGCAGCAATCAGCCCCAGCATTTT.

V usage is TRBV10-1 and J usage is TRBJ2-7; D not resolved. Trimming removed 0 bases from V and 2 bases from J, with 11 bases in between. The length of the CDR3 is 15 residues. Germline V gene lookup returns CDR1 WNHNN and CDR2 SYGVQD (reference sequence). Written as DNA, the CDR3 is TGCGCCAGCAGTGAGTCTGTCCATGAACCCTACGAGCAGTACTTC. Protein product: CASSESVHEPYEQYF.

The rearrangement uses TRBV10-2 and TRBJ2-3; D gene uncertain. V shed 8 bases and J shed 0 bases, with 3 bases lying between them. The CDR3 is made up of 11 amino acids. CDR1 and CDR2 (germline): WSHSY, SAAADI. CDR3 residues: CASASTDTQYF. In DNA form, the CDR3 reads TGCGCCAGCGCTAGCACAGATACGCAGTATTTT.

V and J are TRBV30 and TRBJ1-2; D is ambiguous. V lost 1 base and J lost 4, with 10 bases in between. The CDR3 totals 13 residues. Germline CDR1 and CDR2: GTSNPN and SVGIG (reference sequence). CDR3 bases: TGTGCCTGGAGTGAAATTAATCTCTATGGCTACACCTTC. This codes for CAWSEINLYGYTF.

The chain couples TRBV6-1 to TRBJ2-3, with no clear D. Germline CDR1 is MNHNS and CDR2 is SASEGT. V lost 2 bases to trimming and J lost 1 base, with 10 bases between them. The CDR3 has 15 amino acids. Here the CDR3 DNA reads TGTGCCAGCAGTGAATTAATCCCGGGCACAGATACGCAGTATTTT. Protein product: CASSELIPGTDTQYF.

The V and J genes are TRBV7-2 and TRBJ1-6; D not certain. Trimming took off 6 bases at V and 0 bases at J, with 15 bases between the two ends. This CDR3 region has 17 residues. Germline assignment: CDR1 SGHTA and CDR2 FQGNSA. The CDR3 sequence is CASSYSLRGSYNSPLHF. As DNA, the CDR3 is TGTGCCAGCAGTTACTCCCTCCGGGGCTCCTATAATTCACCCCTCCACTTT.

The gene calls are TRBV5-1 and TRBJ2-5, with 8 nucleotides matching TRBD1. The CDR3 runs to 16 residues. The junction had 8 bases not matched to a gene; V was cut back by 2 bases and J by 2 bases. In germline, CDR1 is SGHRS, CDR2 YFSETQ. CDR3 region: CASSLTGGRQQETQYF. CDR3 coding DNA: TGCGCCAGCAGCTTAACAGGGGGTCGGCAACAAGAGACCCAGTACTTC.

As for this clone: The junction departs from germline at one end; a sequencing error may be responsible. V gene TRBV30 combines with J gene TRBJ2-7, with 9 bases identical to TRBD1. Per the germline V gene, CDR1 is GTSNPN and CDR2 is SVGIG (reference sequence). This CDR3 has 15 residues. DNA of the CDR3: TGTGCCTGGAGTGTAGGACAGGGGAATTCCTACGCGCAGTACTTC. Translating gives CAWSVGQGNSYAQYF.

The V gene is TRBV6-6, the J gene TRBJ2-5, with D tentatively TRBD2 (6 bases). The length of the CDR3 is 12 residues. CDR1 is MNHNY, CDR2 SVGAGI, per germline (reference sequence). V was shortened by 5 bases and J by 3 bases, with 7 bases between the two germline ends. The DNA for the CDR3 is TGTGCCAGCAGTGGAGGGAAAGAGACCCAGTACTTC. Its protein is CASSGGKETQYF.

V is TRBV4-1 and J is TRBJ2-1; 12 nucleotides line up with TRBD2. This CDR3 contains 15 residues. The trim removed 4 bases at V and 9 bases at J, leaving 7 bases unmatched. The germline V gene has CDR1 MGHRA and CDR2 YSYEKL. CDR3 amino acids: CASSRTSGAQGEQFF. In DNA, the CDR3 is TGCGCCAGCAGCCGGACTAGCGGGGCTCAGGGTGAGCAGTTCTTC.

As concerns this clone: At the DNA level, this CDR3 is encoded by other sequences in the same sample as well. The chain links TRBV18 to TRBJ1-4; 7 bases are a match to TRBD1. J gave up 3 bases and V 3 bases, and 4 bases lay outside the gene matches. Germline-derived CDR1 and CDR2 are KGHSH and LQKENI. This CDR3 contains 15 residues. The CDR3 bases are TGTGCCAGCTCACCCCCGGGACAGTCTAATGAAAAACTGTTTTTT. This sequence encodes CASSPPGQSNEKLFF.

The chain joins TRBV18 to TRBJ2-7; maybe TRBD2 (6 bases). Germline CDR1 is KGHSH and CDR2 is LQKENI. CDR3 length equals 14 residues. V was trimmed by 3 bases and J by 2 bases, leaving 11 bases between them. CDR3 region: CASSPGLATYEQYF. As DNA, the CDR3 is TGTGCCAGCTCACCGGGGCTAGCGACCTACGAGCAGTACTTC.

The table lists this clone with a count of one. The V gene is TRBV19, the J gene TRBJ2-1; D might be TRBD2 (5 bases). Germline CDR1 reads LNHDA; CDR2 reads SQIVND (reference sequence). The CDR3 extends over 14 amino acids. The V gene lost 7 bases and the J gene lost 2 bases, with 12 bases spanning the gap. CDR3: CASTKTGTYNEQFF. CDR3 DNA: TGTGCCAGTACCAAGACGGGGACCTACAATGAGCAGTTCTTC. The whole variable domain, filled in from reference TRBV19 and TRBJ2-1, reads DGGITQSPKYLFRKEGQNVTLSCEQNLNHDAMYWYRQDPGQGLRLIYYSQIVNDFQKGDIAEGYSVSREKKESFPLTVTSAQKNPTAFYLCASTKTGTYNEQFFGPGTRLTVL.